Sequencing of this TCR beta chain was carried out in a study of T cells in Graves' hyperthyroidism and ophthalmopathy. Study results and caveats: The model forecast ophthalmopathy, anticipating it by a median about 6.5 months before onset.

Researchers amplified the TCR beta CDR3 regions from RNA transcripts. TCR CDR3 underwent first-round RT-PCR with the HTBI primer set. TCRdb reprocessed the multiplex PCR reads via MiXCR and lists one record per CDR3 protein. The repertoire consists of roughly 570,000 distinct CDR3 sequences, with roughly 46% occurring once and the leading ten covering over 15%. For the diagnoses, clinical symptoms, serum thyroxine and TRAb, thyroid ultrasound and orbital computed tomography were used. Germline CDR1 reads LNHDA; CDR2 reads SQIVND (reference sequence). The ends were cut back, 4 bases at V and 5 bases at J, with 15 bases in the middle. The CDR3 is 14 amino acids. This clonotype was counted many times. Antigen unknown.

The clonotype comes from an adult woman with Graves' disease, either hyperthyroidism or ophthalmopathy (not recorded which). Sequencing was carried out using peripheral blood or thyroid tissue (not recorded which). The V gene is TRBV19, the J gene TRBJ2-7; tentative D call: TRBD2 (5 bases). The CDR3 nucleotides read TGTGCCAGTAGTAGTGGGAGTGAACGCAACGAGCAGTACTTC. Translated, it gives CASSSGSERNEQYF.